The clone carrying this T cell receptor beta chain showed up just a few times. The record originates from a study of identical twins. TCRdb re-derived calls from the 5' RACE reads in MiXCR, one entry per CDR3 protein. The sample has about 1.7 million distinct CDR3 sequences; about 32% are singletons. V dropped 5 bases and J dropped 5; count of bases not matched to a gene: 5. In germline, CDR1 is MNHEY, CDR2 SVGAGI. The CDR3 length is 14 residues. Sequencing used cord blood. The clonotype originates from a newborn girl in good health. The V call is TRBV6-5, the J call TRBJ1-1; 10 bases match TRBD1. The CDR3 DNA follows: TGTGCCAGCAGTCCGCTGGGACAGGGGACTGAAGCTTTCTTT. It codes for CASSPLGQGTEAFF.